The 30 T cell receptor beta chains below were found in one sample sequenced in a study. TCRdb re-called the 5' RACE reads through MiXCR, storing one row per CDR3 protein. There are roughly 20,000 distinct CDR3 sequences in the sample; about 29% occur only once, and about 2.4% lies in the top ten. Sequencing used tumor-infiltrating naive CD4+ T cells sorted from the breast tumor. The subset: naive CD4+ T cells, CD4+CD45RA+CD25-. The source of these receptors is a female donor with breast cancer.

This clonotype was counted a few times. The chain uses TRBV7-9 and TRBJ2-1; 7 bases are shared with TRBD1. Germline assignment: CDR1 SEHNR and CDR2 FQNEAQ (reference sequence). The CDR3 has 14 amino acids. V dropped 5 bases and J dropped 4; count of bases not matched to a gene: 5. CDR3 amino acids: CASSPPGQYNEQFF. CDR3 sequence (DNA): TGTGCCAGCAGCCCCCCGGGACAGTACAATGAGCAGTTCTTC. Full variable domain (missing parts from reference TRBV7-9 and TRBJ2-1): DTGVSQNPRHKITKRGQNVTFRCDPISEHNRLYWYRQTLGQGPEFLTYFQNEAQLEKSRLLSDRFSAERPKGSFSTLEIQRTEQGDSAMYLCASSPPGQYNEQFFGPGTRLTVL.

The rearrangement uses TRBV7-3 and TRBJ2-3; weak D call: TRBD1 (5 bases). CDR3 length: 13 residues. Deletions cut 5 bases from V and 4 bases from J, with 10 bases between. CDR1 and CDR2 (germline): SGHTA, FQGTGA. The CDR3 nucleotides are TGTGCCAGCAGCCCGACAGCCCCAGATACGCAGTATTTT. Its translation: CASSPTAPDTQYF.

This clonotype was observed many times. V is TRBV4-1 and J is TRBJ1-2; no definite D call. The CDR3 covers 14 residues. The germline V and J ends were trimmed by 1 base and 2 bases, with 8 bases remaining between them. The germline gives CDR1 MGHRA, CDR2 YSYEKL. This chain's CDR3 is CASSQVIGNYGYTF. Here the CDR3 DNA reads TGCGCCAGCAGCCAAGTAATAGGGAACTATGGCTACACCTTC.

The chain has TRBV18 and TRBJ2-4; D gene ambiguous. Trimming took 2 bases from V and 2 from J, leaving 10 bases between them. Looked up from germline, CDR1 is KGHSH and CDR2 is LQKENI. This CDR3 spans 15 amino acids. The CDR3 reads CASSPWAASKNIQYF. Here the CDR3 DNA reads TGTGCCAGCTCACCATGGGCAGCCTCCAAAAACATTCAGTACTTC.

Ten or more counts support this clonotype. The genes are TRBV9 and TRBJ1-5, with no clear D. Germline V CDR1 and CDR2: SGDLS, YYNGEE. Trimming took off 4 bases at V and 7 bases at J, with 15 bases between the two ends. The CDR3 has 14 residues. The CDR3 reads CASSRNQGHQPQHF. The CDR3 DNA is TGTGCCAGCAGCAGGAACCAAGGGCACCAGCCCCAGCATTTT.

J is TRBJ2-3 and V is TRBV6-1; no reliable D call. The CDR3 is 12 amino acids. Trimming shortened V by 6 bases and J by 2 bases, and 6 bases separated the two germline ends. CDR1 is MNHNS, CDR2 SASEGT, per germline. CDR3 DNA sequence: TGTGCCAGCAGGGCATCCACAGATACGCAGTATTTT. Protein: CASRASTDTQYF.

The rearrangement uses TRBV5-1 and TRBJ2-3; no firm D call. There are 15 residues in the CDR3. Looked up from germline, CDR1 is SGHRS and CDR2 is YFSETQ. Trimming left V 0 bases short and J 1 base short, with 9 bases between. This chain's CDR3 is CASSLAAVRTDTQYF. CDR3 nucleotides: TGCGCCAGCAGCTTGGCCGCGGTCCGCACAGATACGCAGTATTTT.

This clonotype was seen only a few times. The chain combines TRBV21-1 with TRBJ2-1; the table names TRBD1, a call not compared with the DNA. TRBV21-1 counts as a pseudogene. The CDR3 consists of 18 residues. The CDR3 sequence: CASSIRDRGSSSYNEQFF. CDR3 nucleotide sequence: TGTGCCAGCAGCATACGGGACAGGGGATCGAGCTCCTACAATGAGCAGTTCTTC.

The chain recombines TRBV2 with TRBJ2-7, with D tentatively TRBD1 (6 bases). The V gene's germline CDR1 is SNHLY and CDR2 FYNNEI. This CDR3 spans 16 amino acids. Trimming took off 2 bases at V and 4 bases at J, with 18 bases between the two ends. Here the CDR3 DNA reads TGTGCCAGCAGTGAATTAAGGGGGATATGGAAGTACGAGCAGTACTTC. Residues: CASSELRGIWKYEQYF. The full variable domain, its missing parts supplied by reference TRBV2 and TRBJ2-7, is EPEVTQTPSHQVTQMGQEVILRCVPISNHLYFYWYRQILGQKVEFLVSFYNNEISEKSEIFDDQFSVERPDGSNFTLKIRSTKLEDSAMYFCASSELRGIWKYEQYFGPGTRLTVT.

Of note for this clonotype: Since a much larger clone is just one base distant, this may be a read error. The V gene is TRBV12-3 or TRBV12-4, the J gene TRBJ2-1; D uncertain. V dropped 2 bases and J dropped 7 bases, with 9 bases sitting between them. The CDR3 has 13 residues. This chain's CDR3 is CASSLSRWNEQFF. DNA of the CDR3: TGTGCCAGCAGTTTAAGCCGTTGGAATGAGCAGTTCTTC.

The sample holds a few counts of this clonotype. The chain employs TRBV4-2 and TRBJ1-6; TRBD1 might be the D (5 bases). CDR1 and CDR2 from the germline V gene are LGHNA and YNFKEQ. The CDR3 extends over 17 amino acids. V was clipped by 0 bases and J by 1 base, with 10 bases between them. The CDR3 sequence is CASSQDWRGSYNSPLHF. DNA of the CDR3: TGTGCCAGCAGCCAAGATTGGAGGGGTTCCTATAATTCACCCCTCCACTTT.

V gene TRBV5-1 combines with J gene TRBJ2-1, with D possibly TRBD1 on 7 matching bases. From germline, CDR1 is SGHRS and CDR2 YFSETQ. The V end lost 0 bases, the J end lost 7 bases, and 11 bases lay between the germline ends. The CDR3 extends over 14 amino acids. This chain's CDR3 is CASSLAQGRNEQFF. For the CDR3, the DNA is TGCGCCAGCAGCTTGGCACAGGGGAGGAATGAGCAGTTCTTC.

The V call is TRBV30, the J call TRBJ1-4; TRBD1 aligns across 8 bases. From germline, CDR1 is GTSNPN and CDR2 SVGIG (reference sequence). The CDR3 has 14 residues. V gave up 4 bases and J gave up 2 bases; unmatched junction bases: 3. CDR3 residues: CAWTRTGTNEKLFF. In DNA form, the CDR3 reads TGTGCCTGGACCCGGACAGGGACTAATGAAAAACTGTTTTTT.

A remark on this clonotype: Just one base apart from a much larger clone, this may be a read error. Since no conserved phenylalanine or tryptophan closes the CDR3, a read error is the likely cause. The J gene is TRBJ2-3, the V gene TRBV6-5; 11 nucleotides line up with TRBD2. The ends lost 6 bases at V and 0 bases at J; junction bases unmatched: 8. The CDR3 has 17 amino acids. Germline values: CDR1 MNHEY, CDR2 SVGAGI. CDR3 protein: CASRRSWTSGSTDTQYL. CDR3 DNA: TGTGCCAGCAGACGCTCTTGGACTAGCGGGAGCACAGATACGCAGTATCTT.

This clonotype occurred many times. At one end, the junction sequence differs from germline, possibly due to a read error. J is TRBJ2-2 and V is TRBV27, with 12 nucleotides matching TRBD1. The germline V gene encodes CDR1 MNHEY and CDR2 SMNVEV (reference sequence). This CDR3 region has 15 residues. The CDR3, as DNA: TGTACCAGCAGTTTTGGGACAGGGGGCGCCGGGGAGCTGTTTTTT. Encoded protein: CTSSFGTGGAGELFF.

V is TRBV4-1 and J is TRBJ1-2; TRBD1 agrees at 7 bases. Germline loops: CDR1 MGHRA, CDR2 YSYEKL. The CDR3 sequence is 15 residues long. V dropped 1 base and J dropped 4; count of bases not matched to a gene: 6. The CDR3 sequence is CASSQVDGTAYGYTF. The CDR3 DNA reads TGCGCCAGCAGCCAAGTAGACGGGACAGCCTATGGCTACACCTTC.

The table lists this clonotype with many counts. The rearrangement links TRBV28 to TRBJ1-1, with D perhaps matching TRBD1 (6 bases). The ends were cut back, 6 bases at V and 1 base at J, with 18 bases in the middle. CDR3 size: 16 residues. Germline values: CDR1 MDHEN, CDR2 SYDVKM. The CDR3 DNA is TGTGCCAGCAGACAAGGCGGGGTCAGGGGGAACACTGAAGCTTTCTTT. Its protein product is CASRQGGVRGNTEAFF.

This clonotype came up a few times. A read error may explain this, as a much larger clone is one base away. V gene TRBV20-1 combines with J gene TRBJ2-7; D not certain. The CDR3 extends over 12 amino acids. The V end lost 3 bases, the J end lost 6 bases, and 12 bases lay between the germline ends. CDR1 is DFQATT, CDR2 SNEGSKA, per germline (reference sequence). The CDR3 coding sequence is TGCAGTGCTAGTCCGCACAGAGGCGAGCAGTACTTC. Protein sequence: CSASPHRGEQYF.

V gene TRBV7-8 combines with J gene TRBJ2-1; TRBD1 is a possible D gene (6 bases). V dropped 10 bases and J dropped 9 bases, with 28 bases sitting between them. Germline assignment: CDR1 SGHVS and CDR2 FQNEAQ. The CDR3 is 16 amino acids. The CDR3 protein is CANHLQGLLGHSEQFF. The CDR3 nucleotides are TGTGCCAACCATTTACAGGGCTTACTTGGCCACAGTGAGCAGTTCTTC. Using reference TRBV7-8 and TRBJ2-1 for the parts outside the CDR3, the full variable domain is GAGVSQSPRYKVAKRGQDVALRCDPISGHVSLFWYQQALGQGPEFLTYFQNEAQLDKSGLPSDRFFAERPEGSVSTLKIQRTQQEDSAVYLCANHLQGLLGHSEQFFGPGTRLTVL.

This clonotype was recorded at least ten times. An end of the junction does not agree with germline; a read error may underlie this. J is TRBJ2-7 and V is TRBV5-1; 7 bases are shared with TRBD2. The CDR3 loop spans 14 amino acids. The germline V gene has CDR1 SGHRS and CDR2 YFSETQ. CDR3 coding DNA: TGCGCCAGCAGATTGGGGGAGGGCCAGAACGAGCAGTACTTC. It is translated as CASRLGEGQNEQYF.

CDR3 loop: CASSPDQETQYF. The DNA of the CDR3 is TGTGCCAGCTCACCAGACCAAGAGACCCAGTACTTC. The V call is TRBV18, the J call TRBJ2-5; D ambiguous. Between the trimmed V and J ends, which lost 2 bases and 0 bases, there was a span of 1 base. Germline CDR1 KGHSH, CDR2 LQKENI. The length of the CDR3 is 12 residues.

This rearrangement joins TRBV7-3 to TRBJ2-1; TRBD2 matches 10 bases. V shed 0 bases, J shed 7 bases, and the junction held 3 bases outside the gene matches. The CDR3 consists of 15 residues. CDR1 is SGHTA, CDR2 FQGTGA, per germline. CDR3 bases: TGTGCCAGCAGCTTAACTAGCGGGAGGAGGAATGAGCAGTTCTTC. Residues: CASSLTSGRRNEQFF. Filled out from reference TRBV7-3 and TRBJ2-1, the complete variable domain reads GAGVSQTPSNKVTEKGKYVELRCDPISGHTALYWYRQSLGQGPEFLIYFQGTGAADDSGLPNDRFFAVRPEGSVSTLKIQRTERGDSAVYLCASSLTSGRRNEQFFGPGTRLTVL.

Note on this clonotype: An end of the junction differs from the germline gene, which may be a read error. J is TRBJ1-1 and V is TRBV20-1, with 11 bases aligning to TRBD1. The CDR3 contains 14 residues. The V gene's germline CDR1 is DFQATT and CDR2 SNEGSKA (reference sequence). The CDR3 bases are TGCAGTGCTGGACAGGGGGCTTTGAACACTGAGGCTTTCTTT. Translation gives CSAGQGALNTEAFF.

This clonotype was seen repeatedly, ten times or more. The chain couples TRBV6-5 to TRBJ2-7, with D possibly matching TRBD2 (5 bases). This CDR3 is 11 amino acids long. Trimming took 5 bases from V and 6 from J, leaving 8 bases between them. From germline, CDR1 is MNHEY and CDR2 SVGAGI. In nucleotides, the CDR3 is TGTGCCAGCAGTACAGCGGTCGAGCAGTACTTC. It yields the protein CASSTAVEQYF.

The CDR3 reads CASSAAGRDQPQHF. The CDR3 nucleotides read TGTGCCAGTAGTGCCGCAGGGCGGGATCAGCCCCAGCATTTT. The V gene is TRBV19, the J gene TRBJ1-5; tentative D call: TRBD1 (5 bases). With 5 bases removed from V and 5 bases from J, the gap between germline ends came to 13 bases. The CDR3 is made up of 14 amino acids. Looked up from germline, CDR1 is LNHDA and CDR2 is SQIVND (reference sequence). The full variable domain, with the rest looked up from reference TRBV19 and TRBJ1-5, is DGGITQSPKYLFRKEGQNVTLSCEQNLNHDAMYWYRQDPGQGLRLIYYSQIVNDFQKGDIAEGYSVSREKKESFPLTVTSAQKNPTAFYLCASSAAGRDQPQHFGDGTRLSIL.

In its sample, this clonotype ranks as medium-sized. The chain joins TRBV20-1 to TRBJ2-1; D might be TRBD1 (5 bases). Germline-derived CDR1 and CDR2 are DFQATT and SNEGSKA (reference sequence). The V and J ends lost 0 bases and 3 bases respectively, with 12 bases between them. The CDR3 length is 15 residues. This chain's CDR3 is CSARDWGSRYNEQFF. The CDR3 DNA is TGCAGTGCTAGAGATTGGGGCAGCCGCTACAATGAGCAGTTCTTC.

Note on this clonotype: A read error may be the cause here, since a much bigger clone is one base away. The chain couples TRBV20-1 to TRBJ2-1; D ambiguous. Trimming took 1 base from V and 2 from J, leaving 15 bases between them. The germline CDR1 and CDR2 sequences are DFQATT and SNEGSKA (reference sequence). The CDR3 contains 16 residues. This CDR3 is CSARGIDSYPYNEQFF. The CDR3 DNA is TGCAGTGCTAGAGGAATCGACTCCTACCCCTACAATGAGCAGTTCTTC.

This clonotype appeared a few times. The chain recombines TRBV10-1 with TRBJ2-1; weak D call: TRBD2 (6 bases). V was trimmed by 2 bases and J by 9 bases, leaving 20 bases between them. Germline V gives CDR1 WNHNN, CDR2 SYGVQD (reference sequence). This CDR3 contains 16 residues. The chain's CDR3 is CASSEQRLVIGGEQFF. The CDR3 nucleotides are TGCGCCAGCAGTGAGCAGAGACTCGTCATCGGGGGTGAGCAGTTCTTC.

V usage is TRBV7-9 and J usage is TRBJ1-1, with D tentatively TRBD1 (6 bases). This CDR3 has 15 amino acids. In germline, CDR1 is SEHNR, CDR2 FQNEAQ (reference sequence). Trimming left V 1 base short and J 0 bases short, with 9 bases between. The CDR3 reads CASSLDGQLNTEAFF. The DNA for the CDR3 is TGTGCCAGCAGCTTAGACGGACAGTTGAACACTGAAGCTTTCTTT.

On this clonotype itself: As the CDR3 is not closed by the conserved phenylalanine or tryptophan, this likely results from a read error. This chain joins TRBV11-2 and TRBJ2-7; D possibly corresponds to TRBD2 (5 bases). The CDR3 consists of 15 residues. Germline CDR1 is SGHAT and CDR2 is FQNNGV. The ends were cut back, 3 bases at V and 7 bases at J, with 19 bases in the middle. The CDR3 DNA is TGTGCCAGCAGCTTCCAGAGGACTTCCACCGAGGAGCAGTACCTC. Protein sequence: CASSFQRTSTEEQYL.